This TCR beta chain comes out of a study of blood T cells in healthy people across ages (dated by TCRdb to between 2015 and 2017). About the study as a whole: In model experiments, template switching captured roughly one uniquely barcoded TCR beta cDNA molecule for every two T cells. To avoid experimental bias, donors of different ages were distributed randomly across sequencing lanes. Four age groups were formed from the donors: young (average approximately 15 years), middle-aged (just under 40), aged (around 68) and long-lived (more than 75). Using the same blood draw, the study looked at two additional independent replicas of 1 million unique cDNA reads for two donors, one aged 18 to 30 and the other aged 80 or older. Age-related changes in TCR beta repertoire diversity were measured in the study by deep sequencing normalized with unique cDNA molecular identifiers. Overall study outcomes, separate from this receptor: A strong correlation was found between observed TCR beta diversity and the percentage of naive T cells measured by flow cytometry. As age increased, observed TCR beta diversity per million T cells dropped in a roughly linear way, and a significant reduction was already evident by age about 40. Estimates of total diversity based on one million sequenced T cells were considered lower bounds and underestimates. Compared with the aged group, more naive CD4+ T cells, fewer expanded clones and increased TCR diversity were shown by the long-lived group, suggesting age selection. Donor CMV infection status was unknown, potentially confounding age-related changes in expanded clonotypes. Since profiling was done on bulk unsorted PBMCs, naive and antigen-experienced compartments could not be conclusively compared.

This clonotype was picked up a small number of times. No cognate antigen has been identified for it. No base quality information exists; no much larger clone differs at one position. Systemically healthy Caucasian individuals from Russia, 39 in total and aged roughly 6 to 100 years, were included as donors. Around 10 milliliters of peripheral blood were drawn from each donor into EDTA-treated Vacutainer tubes. Ficoll-Paque density-gradient centrifugation was used to isolate PBMCs, with at least 7 million obtained per sample. Total RNA was extracted from PBMCs with Trizol reagent, with at least 6 micrograms obtained per sample. The percentages of naive CD45RAhigh/CD27high T cells were determined by flow cytometry on a PBMC aliquot from every donor. Receptors were amplified or captured by 5' RACE. Sequenced using an Illumina HiSeq 2500. A second roughly 6 to 12 cycle PCR used a sample-barcoded 5' primer and a J-beta primer mix. A unique molecular identifier was introduced onto each TCR beta cDNA molecule by a template-switch 5' adaptor carrying 12 random nucleotides. Each sample yielded at least 3 million CDR3-containing paired-end reads. First-strand cDNA was synthesized from all RNA with the Mint cDNA synthesis kit, primed by a TRBC-specific oligonucleotide. All cDNA was treated with uracil-DNA glycosylase and then went through a first 18-cycle PCR with the universal primers M1SS and BC2_uni_R. The source study handled its data this way. Each sample was normalized by randomly selecting 1 million high-quality reads, each carrying a distinct molecular identifier. Reads sharing molecular identifiers were discarded rather than binned into consensus sequences. MiTCR, set to a Q25 quality threshold and the strictest error-elimination algorithm, was used for CDR3 identification, clonotype clustering and error correction. Lower-bound total TCR beta diversity was estimated with a nonparametric unseen species model using Euler transformation. The public reads were reprocessed in TCRdb via fastp at Q25 and MiXCR, keeping in-frame beta chains. CDR3 protein duplicates are merged, each entry listing the most common genes and DNA. TCRdb's processing, not the study's, gives the V and J calls here. This sample holds roughly 1,300,000 distinct CDR3 sequences; approximately 59% were observed only once. The top ten hold 6.5% to 8.5% of the sample.

The sequence was obtained from a man between 18 and 29 years old in good health. Sequencing input: blood.

The sequenced DNA is TGCAGTGCTAGAGATCCCACAGTTCCCATTTATGAGCAGTTCTTC. Its translation reads: CSARDPTVPIYEQFF. The V and J genes are TRBV20-1 and TRBJ2-1, with the D gene call left open. The CDR3 covers 15 residues, taking in both the cysteine and the phenylalanine. Solely the CDR3 DNA is kept, with 45 bases framed from the first base. CDR1 DFQATT and CDR2 SNEGSKA are derived from the germline V gene (reference sequence). The junction shows trimming of 0 bases on V and 8 bases on J, plus 17 bases between the germline ends.